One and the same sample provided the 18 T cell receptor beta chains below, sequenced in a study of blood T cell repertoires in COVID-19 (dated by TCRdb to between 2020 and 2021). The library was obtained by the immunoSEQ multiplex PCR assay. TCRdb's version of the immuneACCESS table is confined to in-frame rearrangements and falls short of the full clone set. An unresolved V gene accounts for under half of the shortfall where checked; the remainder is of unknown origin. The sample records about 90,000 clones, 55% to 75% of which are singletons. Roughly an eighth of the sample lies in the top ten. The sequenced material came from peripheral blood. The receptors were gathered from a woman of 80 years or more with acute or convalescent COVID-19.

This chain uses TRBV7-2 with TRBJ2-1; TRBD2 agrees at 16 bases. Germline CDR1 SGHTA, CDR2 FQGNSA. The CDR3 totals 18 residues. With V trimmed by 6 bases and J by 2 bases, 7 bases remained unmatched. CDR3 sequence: CASSPHGTSGGAYNEQFF. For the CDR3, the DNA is TGTGCCAGCAGTCCTCATGGGACTAGCGGGGGGGCCTACAATGAGCAGTTCTTC.

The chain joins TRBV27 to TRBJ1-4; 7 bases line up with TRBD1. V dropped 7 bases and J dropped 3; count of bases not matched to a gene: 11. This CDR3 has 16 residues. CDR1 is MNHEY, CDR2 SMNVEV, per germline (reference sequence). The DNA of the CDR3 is TGTGCCAGCACCCCGACGCCGGGACAGCCTAATGAAAAACTGTTTTTT. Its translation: CASTPTPGQPNEKLFF.

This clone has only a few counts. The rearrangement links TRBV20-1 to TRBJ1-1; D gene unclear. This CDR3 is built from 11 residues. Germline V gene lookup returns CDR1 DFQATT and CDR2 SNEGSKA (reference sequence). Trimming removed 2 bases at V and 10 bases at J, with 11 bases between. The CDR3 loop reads CSARLSPGAFF. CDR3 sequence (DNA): TGCAGTGCTAGATTGTCCCCCGGAGCTTTCTTT.

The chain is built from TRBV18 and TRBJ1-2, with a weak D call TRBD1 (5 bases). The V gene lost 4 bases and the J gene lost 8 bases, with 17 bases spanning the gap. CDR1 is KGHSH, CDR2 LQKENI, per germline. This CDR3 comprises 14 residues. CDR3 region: CASSQDDSVLGYTF. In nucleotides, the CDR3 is TGTGCCAGCTCACAAGACGACAGTGTGTTAGGCTACACCTTC.

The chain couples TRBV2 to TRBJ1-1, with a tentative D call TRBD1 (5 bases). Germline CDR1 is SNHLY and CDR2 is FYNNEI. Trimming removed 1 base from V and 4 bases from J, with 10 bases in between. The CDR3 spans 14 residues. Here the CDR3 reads CASSEESRVTEAFF. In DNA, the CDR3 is TGTGCCAGCAGTGAAGAGAGCAGGGTCACTGAAGCTTTCTTT.

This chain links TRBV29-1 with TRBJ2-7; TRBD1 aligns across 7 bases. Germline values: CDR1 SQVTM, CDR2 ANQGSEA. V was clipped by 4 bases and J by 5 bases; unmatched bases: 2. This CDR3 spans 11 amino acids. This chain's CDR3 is CSVATGDEQYF. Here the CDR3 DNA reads TGCAGCGTTGCTACAGGGGACGAGCAGTACTTC.

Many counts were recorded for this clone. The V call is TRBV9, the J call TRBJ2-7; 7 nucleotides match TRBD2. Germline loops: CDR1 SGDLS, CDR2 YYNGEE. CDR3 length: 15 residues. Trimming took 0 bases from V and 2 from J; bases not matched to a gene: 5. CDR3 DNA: TGTGCCAGCAGCGTAGGGGGGGACTACACCTACGAGCAGTACTTC. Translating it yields CASSVGGDYTYEQYF. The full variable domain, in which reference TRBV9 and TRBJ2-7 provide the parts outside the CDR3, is DSGVTQTPKHLITATGQRVTLRCSPRSGDLSVYWYQQSLDQGLQFLIQYYNGEERAKGNILERFSAQQFPDLHSELNLSSLELGDSALYFCASSVGGDYTYEQYFGPGTRLTVT.

In nucleotides, the CDR3 is TGTGCCAGCAGTTACGCGGGGGGGTACACCGGGGAGCTGTTTTTT. Encoded protein: CASSYAGGYTGELFF. This chain joins TRBV6-5 and TRBJ2-2, with 9 bases identical to TRBD2. Per the germline V gene, CDR1 is MNHEY and CDR2 is SVGAGI. V shed 2 bases and J 3 bases; nucleotides not matched to a gene: 1. This CDR3 region has 15 residues.

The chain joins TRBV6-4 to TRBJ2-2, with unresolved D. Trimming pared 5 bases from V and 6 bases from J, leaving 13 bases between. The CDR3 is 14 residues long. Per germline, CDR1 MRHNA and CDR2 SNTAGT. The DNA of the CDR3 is TGTGCCAGCAGTTCACAAATTCGGGCCGGGGAGCTGTTTTTT. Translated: CASSSQIRAGELFF.

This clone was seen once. The CDR3 is CASSYGTGSYNEQFF. CDR3 sequence (DNA): TGTGCCAGCAGTTACGGGACAGGTTCCTACAATGAGCAGTTCTTC. The chain couples TRBV6-5 to TRBJ2-1, with TRBD1 matching 8 bases. Germline V gene lookup returns CDR1 MNHEY and CDR2 SVGAGI. The junction had 1 base not matched to a gene; V was cut back by 2 bases and J by 1 base. This CDR3 spans 15 amino acids.

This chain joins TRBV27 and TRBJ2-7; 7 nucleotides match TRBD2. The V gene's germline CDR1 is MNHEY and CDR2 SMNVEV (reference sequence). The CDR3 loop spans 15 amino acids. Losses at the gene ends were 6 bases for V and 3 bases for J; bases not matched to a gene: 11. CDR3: CASSLAAGSSYEQYF. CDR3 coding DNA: TGTGCCAGCAGCCTCGCAGCGGGGAGTAGCTACGAGCAGTACTTC.

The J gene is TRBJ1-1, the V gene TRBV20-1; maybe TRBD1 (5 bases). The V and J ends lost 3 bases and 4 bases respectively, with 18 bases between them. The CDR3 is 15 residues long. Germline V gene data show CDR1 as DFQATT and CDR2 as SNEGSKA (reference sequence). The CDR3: CSASSRVGQSTEAFF. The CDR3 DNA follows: TGCAGTGCTAGTTCCAGGGTCGGTCAGTCCACTGAAGCTTTCTTT.

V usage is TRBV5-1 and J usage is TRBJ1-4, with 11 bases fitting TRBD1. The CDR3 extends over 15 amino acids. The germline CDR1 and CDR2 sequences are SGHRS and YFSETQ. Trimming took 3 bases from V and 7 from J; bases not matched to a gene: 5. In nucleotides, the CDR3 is TGCGCCAGCAGCTACTCCGGGACAGGGGGTGAAAAACTGTTTTTT. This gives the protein CASSYSGTGGEKLFF.

DNA of the CDR3: TGTGCCAGCGGAGCAGGGGGCGAAGGCTACACCTTC. Translation gives CASGAGGEGYTF. V and J are TRBV2 and TRBJ1-2; 8 bases fit TRBD1. This CDR3 has 12 residues. Per germline, CDR1 SNHLY and CDR2 FYNNEI. V trimming: 8 bases; J trimming: 8 bases; junction bases outside the gene matches: 7.

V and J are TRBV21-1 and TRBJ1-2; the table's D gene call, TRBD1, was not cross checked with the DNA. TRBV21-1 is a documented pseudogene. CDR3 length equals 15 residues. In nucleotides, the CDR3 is TGTGCCAGCAGCAAAGCTAACAGGGGTAACTATGGCTACACCTTC. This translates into CASSKANRGNYGYTF.

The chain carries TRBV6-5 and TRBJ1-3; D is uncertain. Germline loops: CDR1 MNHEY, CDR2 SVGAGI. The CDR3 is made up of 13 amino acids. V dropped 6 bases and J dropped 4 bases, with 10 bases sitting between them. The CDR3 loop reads CASSRGAGNTIYF. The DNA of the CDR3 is TGTGCCAGCAGCCGGGGTGCAGGAAACACCATATATTTT.

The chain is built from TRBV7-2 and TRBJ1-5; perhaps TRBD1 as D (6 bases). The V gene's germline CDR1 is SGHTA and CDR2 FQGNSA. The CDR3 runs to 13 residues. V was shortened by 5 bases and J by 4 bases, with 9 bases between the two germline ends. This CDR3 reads CASSRGTNQPQHF. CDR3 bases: TGTGCCAGCAGCCGTGGGACAAATCAGCCCCAGCATTTT.

The CDR3 bases are TGCGCCAGCAGCTTACAGATGTCCTACGAGCAGTACTTC. This gives the protein CASSLQMSYEQYF. The chain carries TRBV5-1 and TRBJ2-7; D gene unclear. Germline V lookup: CDR1 SGHRS, CDR2 YFSETQ. Trimming left V 2 bases short and J 1 base short, with 7 bases between. The CDR3 sequence is 13 residues long.